This is a list of T cell receptor beta chains from one sample in a study of technical replicates of blood from several donors. The assay was immunoSEQ multiplex PCR, and TCRdb's table has in-frame clones only and misses some. Altogether 95,000 to 100,000 clones are present, 95% to 96% being singletons, with the ten largest covering approximately 0.2%. Material: T cells isolated from PBMCs. These receptors all come from a human donor in good health. Each CDR3 is given with its conserved first and last residue. A D gene is named only where the DNA matches it firmly. Size tells how often a clone was seen (once, few, many) or the class of an expanded clone, and some rows leave it out.

J gene | V gene | D gene | clone size | CDR3 DNA | CDR3 protein
TRBJ1-1 | TRBV6-5 | . | . | TGTGCCAGCAGTTACAGCGGGGGGGGCGTAGACACTGAAGCTTTCTTT | CASSYSGGGVDTEAFF
TRBJ2-3 | TRBV5-1 | TRBD1 | . | TGCGCCAGCAGCGCCCAATTAGGGGGACAGGGATTTGGATCAGATACGCAGTATTTT | CASSAQLGGQGFGSDTQYF
TRBJ2-1 | TRBV28 | TRBD2 | . | TGTGCCAGTAGTACTAGCGGGATATTCAATGAGCAGTTCTTC | CASSTSGIFNEQFF
TRBJ2-5 | TRBV18 | . | . | TGTGCCAGCTCACCTCGGGGAGGAGGGCCTGAGACCCAGTACTTC | CASSPRGGGPETQYF
TRBJ2-7 | TRBV2 | TRBD2 | . | TGTGCCAGCAAATGGGGACTAGCGGGAGAAAGCTCCTACGAGCAGTACTTC | CASKWGLAGESSYEQYF
TRBJ2-1 | TRBV18 | TRBD1 | once | TGTGCCAGCTCACGTCGGCTCGGGACAGGGAGCTACAATGAGCAGTTCTTC | CASSRRLGTGSYNEQFF
TRBJ2-2 | TRBV6-1 | TRBD1 | . | TGTGCCAGCAGTGTTGAGACAGGGTACACCGGGGAGCTGTTTTTT | CASSVETGYTGELFF
TRBJ1-3 | TRBV27 | . | . | TGTGCCAGCAGTTTATCGCACAGACGCTCTGGAAACACCATATATTTT | CASSLSHRRSGNTIYF
TRBJ2-3 | TRBV5-1 | . | . | TGCGCCAGCAGCTTGCCTCTTCTGGCCACAGATACGCAGTATTTT | CASSLPLLATDTQYF
TRBJ2-5 | TRBV5-4 | TRBD2 | once | TGTGCCAGCAGCTTGGGACTAGCCCCCAGGTACTTC | CASSLGLAPRYF
TRBJ2-7 | TRBV5-1 | TRBD2 | . | TGCGCCAGCACCCCGGGACTAGTTGATTCCTACGAGCAGTACTTC | CASTPGLVDSYEQYF
TRBJ2-5 | TRBV29-1 | . | . | TGCAGCGTAGGGGGTTTAGCTGGGGGTCGAGAGACCCAGTACTTC | CSVGGLAGGRETQYF
TRBJ1-1 | TRBV7-3 | . | . | TGTGCCAGCAGCTTAAGGGGGGACGCTGAAGCTTTCTTT | CASSLRGDAEAFF
TRBJ1-5 | TRBV15 | . | . | TGTGCCACCAGCAGAGATATTTCAGGGGTAAAGCCCCAGCATTTT | CATSRDISGVKPQHF
TRBJ2-1 | TRBV6-1 | . | . | TGTGCCAGCAGTGAAGTATATGAGCAGTTCTTC | CASSEVYEQFF
TRBJ2-7 | TRBV27 | TRBD1 | . | TGTGCCAGCCGTTACCAGACAGGGGACCCCCCCCACGAGCAGTACTTC | CASRYQTGDPPHEQYF
TRBJ2-1 | TRBV18 | TRBD2 | . | TGTGCCAGCTCACTCCAGAGCGGGGGGACGAATGAGCAGTTCTTC | CASSLQSGGTNEQFF
TRBJ2-3 | TRBV27 | . | . | TGTGCCAGCAGTTCCACCGGGCAGGGATTCACAGATACGCAGTATTTT | CASSSTGQGFTDTQYF